The T cell receptor beta chain described here comes from a study of a mutant IDH1 vaccine in newly diagnosed glioma. Study-wide background: Treated patients, approximately 60% male and roughly 40% female, averaged 40.4 years of age. Study-wide results and caveats: Apparently unrelated to pseudoprogression were changes in the top peripheral T cell clonotypes.

Deletions cut 4 bases from V and 5 bases from J, with 14 bases between. The CDR3 length is 14 residues. The V gene's germline CDR1 is SGHDN and CDR2 FVKESK. Sequencing was performed with immunoSEQ multiplex PCR; in TCRdb, only in-frame clones are kept and a portion is missing. The sample contains 40,000 or so clones, around four fifths of which appear only once. Described time point: baseline, week 1 (first vaccination visit). Specified treatment: pre-vaccination baseline after standard-of-care therapy. New WHO grade 3 or 4 astrocytomas that were IDH1-mutant and ATRX-lost occurred in the donors. This clone was seen a few times. As yet, its antigen is unknown.

The sequence was obtained from a man in his forties with glioma. Some clones in this sample may be carry-over from other donors' samples. The chain uses TRBV14 and TRBJ1-1; no definite D call. The specimen was PBMCs, collected from a glioma patient treated with radiotherapy, temozolomide or both. The CDR3 DNA reads as TGTGCCAGCAGCCGATACATGACGGGAACTGAAGCTTTCTTT. It translates to CASSRYMTGTEAFF. The whole variable domain, filled in from reference TRBV14 and TRBJ1-1, reads EAGVTQFPSHSVIEKGQTVTLRCDPISGHDNLYWYRRVMGKEIKFLLHFVKESKQDESGMPNNRFLAERTGGTYSTLKVQPAELEDSGVYFCASSRYMTGTEAFFGQGTRLTVV.